Sequencing of this T cell receptor (beta chain) was carried out in a study of shared clonotypes between healthy human individuals. The genomic DNA of each subset was split evenly across several immunoSEQ plates. Profiling relied on immunoSEQ multiplex PCR, and the TCRdb table lists in-frame clones only, not all of them. The repertoire holds about 380,000 clones, with around 96% as singletons. This CDR3 comprises 15 residues. Looked up from germline, CDR1 is SGHRS and CDR2 is YFSETQ. The trim removed 5 bases at V and 0 bases at J, leaving 5 bases unmatched. Points from the study as a whole: Naive subsets typically showed greater estimated richness than memory subsets.

Donors were healthy HIV-negative adults without recently reported acute infections or vaccinations. Comments on this clone: The antigen remains undetermined.

This receptor was obtained from a man aged 25-45 years in good health. The chain joins TRBV5-1 to TRBJ2-5; TRBD2 matches at 9 bases. The sequencing input was memory CD8+ T cells sorted from blood. The sample's subset: CD45RO+ cells pooled with CCR7-negative TemRA cells. The CDR3 sequence is CASSRTSGYQETQYF. The CDR3 nucleotides are TGCGCCAGCAGTCGTACTAGCGGGTACCAAGAGACCCAGTACTTC.